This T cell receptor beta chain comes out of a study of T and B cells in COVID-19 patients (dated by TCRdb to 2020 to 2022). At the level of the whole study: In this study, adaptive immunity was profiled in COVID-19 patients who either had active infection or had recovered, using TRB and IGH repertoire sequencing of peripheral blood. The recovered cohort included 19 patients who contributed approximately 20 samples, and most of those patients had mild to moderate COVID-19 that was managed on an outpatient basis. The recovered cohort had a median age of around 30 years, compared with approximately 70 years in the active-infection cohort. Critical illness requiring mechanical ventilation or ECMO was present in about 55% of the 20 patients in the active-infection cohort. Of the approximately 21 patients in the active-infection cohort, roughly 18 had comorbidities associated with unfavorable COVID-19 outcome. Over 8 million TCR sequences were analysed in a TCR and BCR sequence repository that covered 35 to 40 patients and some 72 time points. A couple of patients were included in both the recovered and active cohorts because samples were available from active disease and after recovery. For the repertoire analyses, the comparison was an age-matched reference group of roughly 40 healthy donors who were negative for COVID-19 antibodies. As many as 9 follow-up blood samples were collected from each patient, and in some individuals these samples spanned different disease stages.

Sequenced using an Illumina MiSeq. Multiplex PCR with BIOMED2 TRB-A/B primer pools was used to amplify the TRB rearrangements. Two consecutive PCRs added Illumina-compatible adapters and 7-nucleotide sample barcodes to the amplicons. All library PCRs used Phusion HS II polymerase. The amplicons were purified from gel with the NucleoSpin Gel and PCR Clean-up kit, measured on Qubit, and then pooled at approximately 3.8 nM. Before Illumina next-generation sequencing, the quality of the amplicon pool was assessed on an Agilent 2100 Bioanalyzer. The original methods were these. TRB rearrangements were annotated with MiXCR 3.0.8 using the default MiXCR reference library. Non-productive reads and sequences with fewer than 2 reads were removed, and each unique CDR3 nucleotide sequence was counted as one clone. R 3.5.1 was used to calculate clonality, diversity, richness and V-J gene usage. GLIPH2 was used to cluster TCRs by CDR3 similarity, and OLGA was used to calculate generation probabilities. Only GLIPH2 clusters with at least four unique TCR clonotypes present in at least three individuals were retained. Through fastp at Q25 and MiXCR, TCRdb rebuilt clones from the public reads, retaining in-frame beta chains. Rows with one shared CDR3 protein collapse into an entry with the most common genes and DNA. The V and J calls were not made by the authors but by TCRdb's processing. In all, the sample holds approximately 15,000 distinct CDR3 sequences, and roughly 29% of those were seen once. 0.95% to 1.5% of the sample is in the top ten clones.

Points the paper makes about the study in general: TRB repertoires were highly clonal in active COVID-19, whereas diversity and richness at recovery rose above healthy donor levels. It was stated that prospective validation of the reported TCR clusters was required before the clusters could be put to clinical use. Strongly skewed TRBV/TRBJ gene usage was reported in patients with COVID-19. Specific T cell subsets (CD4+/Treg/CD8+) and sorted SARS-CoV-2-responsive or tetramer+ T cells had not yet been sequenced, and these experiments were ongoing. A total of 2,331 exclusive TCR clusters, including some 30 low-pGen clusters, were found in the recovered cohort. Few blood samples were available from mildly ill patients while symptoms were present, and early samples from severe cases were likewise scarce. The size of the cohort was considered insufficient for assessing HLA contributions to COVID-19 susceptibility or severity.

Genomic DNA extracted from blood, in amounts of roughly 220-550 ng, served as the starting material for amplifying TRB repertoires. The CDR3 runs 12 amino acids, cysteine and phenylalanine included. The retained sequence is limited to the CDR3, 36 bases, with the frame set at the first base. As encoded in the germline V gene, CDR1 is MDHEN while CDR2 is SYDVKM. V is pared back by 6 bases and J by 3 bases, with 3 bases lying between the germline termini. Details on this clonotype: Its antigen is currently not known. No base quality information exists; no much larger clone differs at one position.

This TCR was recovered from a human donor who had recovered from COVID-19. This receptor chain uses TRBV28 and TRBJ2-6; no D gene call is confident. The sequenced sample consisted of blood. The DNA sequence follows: TGTGCCAGCAGGTATGGGGCCAACGTCCTGACTTTC. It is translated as CASRYGANVLTF.